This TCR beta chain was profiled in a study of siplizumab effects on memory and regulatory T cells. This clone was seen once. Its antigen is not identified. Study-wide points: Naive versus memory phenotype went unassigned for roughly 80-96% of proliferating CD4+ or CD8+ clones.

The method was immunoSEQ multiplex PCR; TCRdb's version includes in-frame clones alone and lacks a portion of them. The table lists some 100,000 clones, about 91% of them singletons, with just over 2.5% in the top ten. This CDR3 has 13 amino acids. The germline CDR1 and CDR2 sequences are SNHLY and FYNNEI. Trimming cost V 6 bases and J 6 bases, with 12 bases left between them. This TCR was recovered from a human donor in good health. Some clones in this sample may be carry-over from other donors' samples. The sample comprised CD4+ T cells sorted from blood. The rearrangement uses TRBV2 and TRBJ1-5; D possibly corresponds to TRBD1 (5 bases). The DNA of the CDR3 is TGTGCCAGCAGAGCGACAGTTAGTCAGCCCCAGCATTTT. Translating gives CASRATVSQPQHF.